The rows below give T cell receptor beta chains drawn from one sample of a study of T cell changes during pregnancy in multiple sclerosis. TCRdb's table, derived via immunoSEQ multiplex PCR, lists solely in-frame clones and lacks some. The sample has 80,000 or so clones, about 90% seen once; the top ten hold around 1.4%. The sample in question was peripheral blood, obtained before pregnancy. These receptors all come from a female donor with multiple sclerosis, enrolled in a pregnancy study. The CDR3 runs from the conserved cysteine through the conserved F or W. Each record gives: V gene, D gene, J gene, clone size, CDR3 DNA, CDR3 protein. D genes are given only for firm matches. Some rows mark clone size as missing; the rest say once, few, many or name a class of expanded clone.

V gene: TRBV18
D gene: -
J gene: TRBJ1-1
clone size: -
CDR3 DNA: TGTGCCAGCTCACTCAAAACAGTTAACACTGAAGCTTTCTTT
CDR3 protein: CASSLKTVNTEAFF

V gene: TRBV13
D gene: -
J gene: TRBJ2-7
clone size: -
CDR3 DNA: TGTGCCAGCAGCTTAGGCGATCAGGCATACGAGCAGTACTTC
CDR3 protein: CASSLGDQAYEQYF

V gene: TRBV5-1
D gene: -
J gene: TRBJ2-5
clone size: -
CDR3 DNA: TGCGCCAGCGGCAGGTACCAAGAGACCCAGTACTTC
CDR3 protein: CASGRYQETQYF

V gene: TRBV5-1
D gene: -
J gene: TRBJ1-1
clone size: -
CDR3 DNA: TGCGCCAGCAGCCCTAGCTCTGTGAACACTGAAGCTTTCTTT
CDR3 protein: CASSPSSVNTEAFF

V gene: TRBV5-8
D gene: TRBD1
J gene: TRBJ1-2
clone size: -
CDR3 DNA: TGTGCCAGCAGCCGGGGACAGGAAGGCTATGGCTACACCTTC
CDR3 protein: CASSRGQEGYGYTF

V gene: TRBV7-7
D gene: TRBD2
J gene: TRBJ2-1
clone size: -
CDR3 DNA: TGTGCTAGCAGCCTTGGGACTAGCGGGGGAAACGAGCAGTTCTTC
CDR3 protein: CASSLGTSGGNEQFF

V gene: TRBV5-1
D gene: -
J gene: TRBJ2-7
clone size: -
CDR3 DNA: TGCGCCAGCAGCTTAAACGCTGGAACAGTCGACTACGAGCAGTACTTC
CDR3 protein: CASSLNAGTVDYEQYF

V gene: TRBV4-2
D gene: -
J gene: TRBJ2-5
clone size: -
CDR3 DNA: TGTGCCAGCAGCCAAGACGTCGGGGATCAAGAGACCCAGTACTTC
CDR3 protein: CASSQDVGDQETQYF

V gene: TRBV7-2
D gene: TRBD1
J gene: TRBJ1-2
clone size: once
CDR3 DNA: TGTGCCAGCAGCGCCAGGGGGCCTAACTATGGCTACACCTTC
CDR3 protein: CASSARGPNYGYTF

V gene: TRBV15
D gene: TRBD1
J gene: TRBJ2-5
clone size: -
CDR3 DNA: TGTGCCACCAGCAGAGTAACAGGGGGCGTAGAGACCCAGTACTTC
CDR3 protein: CATSRVTGGVETQYF

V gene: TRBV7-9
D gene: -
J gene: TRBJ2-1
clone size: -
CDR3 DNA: TGTGCCAGCAGACCAAACCGGGGAACGAGCTCCTACAATGAGCAGTTCTTC
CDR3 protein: CASRPNRGTSSYNEQFF

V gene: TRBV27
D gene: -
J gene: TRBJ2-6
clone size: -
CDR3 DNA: TGTGCCAGTGGTGTAGGAGCTGGGGCCAACGTCCTGACTTTC
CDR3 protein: CASGVGAGANVLTF

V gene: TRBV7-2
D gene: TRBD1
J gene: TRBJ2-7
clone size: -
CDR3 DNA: TGTGCCAGCAGCCTAGGGACAGGGGGTCCCTACGAGCAGTACTTC
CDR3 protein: CASSLGTGGPYEQYF

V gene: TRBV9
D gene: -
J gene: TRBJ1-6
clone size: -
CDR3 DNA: TGTGCCAGCAGCGTAGTGATCGGCTCCTATAATTCACCCCTCCACTTT
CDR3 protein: CASSVVIGSYNSPLHF

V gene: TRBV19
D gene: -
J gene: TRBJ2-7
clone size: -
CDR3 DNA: TGTGCCAGTAGTCATAGGACACCACCGTACGAGCAGTACTTC
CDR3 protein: CASSHRTPPYEQYF

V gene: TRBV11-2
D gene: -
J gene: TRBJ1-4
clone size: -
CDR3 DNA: TGTGCCAGCAGCCCGGTTGATGAAAAACTGTTTTTT
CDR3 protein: CASSPVDEKLFF

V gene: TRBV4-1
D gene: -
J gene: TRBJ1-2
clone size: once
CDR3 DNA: TGCGCCAGCAGCCAACCGACGAGGCGCGGGCCGTTTATGGGCTACACCTTC
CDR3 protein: CASSQPTRRGPFMGYTF

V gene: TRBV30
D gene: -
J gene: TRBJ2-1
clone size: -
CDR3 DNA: TGTGCCTGGAGTGAAGGGGCTTGGGGTTTCAATGAGCAGTTCTTC
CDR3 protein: CAWSEGAWGFNEQFF

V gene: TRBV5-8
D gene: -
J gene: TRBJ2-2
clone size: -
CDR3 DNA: TGTGCCAGCAGCCACAGACTAGTCGGTCTTACCGGGGAGCTGTTTTTT
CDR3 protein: CASSHRLVGLTGELFF

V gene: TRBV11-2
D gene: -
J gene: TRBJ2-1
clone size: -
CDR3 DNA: TGTGCCAGCAGCTCAACCTACAATGAGCAGTTCTTC
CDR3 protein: CASSSTYNEQFF

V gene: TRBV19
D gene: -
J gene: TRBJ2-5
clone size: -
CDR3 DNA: TGTGCCAGTAGTATGATTCTTCCCGGGAGCGAGGAGACCCAGTACTTC
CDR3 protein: CASSMILPGSEETQYF

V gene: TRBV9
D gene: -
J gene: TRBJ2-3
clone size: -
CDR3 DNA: TGTGCCAGCTCGGTTGGGGAGGATACGCAGTATTTT
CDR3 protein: CASSVGEDTQYF

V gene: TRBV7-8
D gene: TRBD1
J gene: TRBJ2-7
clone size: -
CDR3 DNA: TGTGCCAGCAGACCCGGGACAGGGATCTACGAGCAGTACTTC
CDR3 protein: CASRPGTGIYEQYF

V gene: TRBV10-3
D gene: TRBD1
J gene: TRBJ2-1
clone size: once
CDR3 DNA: TGTGCCATCAGCGCCCGTTTGGGACAGGGGAACAATGAGCAGTTCTTC
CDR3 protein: CAISARLGQGNNEQFF

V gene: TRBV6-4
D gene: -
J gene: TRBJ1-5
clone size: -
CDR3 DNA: TGTGCCAGCAGTGGGGAGGTCGATCAGCCCCAGCATTTT
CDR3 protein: CASSGEVDQPQHF

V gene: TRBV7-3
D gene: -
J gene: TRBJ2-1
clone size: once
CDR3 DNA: TGTGCCAGCAGCTATAGGGGTACAGGGTACAATGAGCAGTTCTTC
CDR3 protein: CASSYRGTGYNEQFF

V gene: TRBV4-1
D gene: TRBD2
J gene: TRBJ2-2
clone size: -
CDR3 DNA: TGCGCCAGCAGCCAAGACGGGATAAGCGGGGGGAACACCGGGGAGCTGTTTTTT
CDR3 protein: CASSQDGISGGNTGELFF

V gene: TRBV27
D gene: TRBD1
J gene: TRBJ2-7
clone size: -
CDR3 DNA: TGTGCCAGCAGTTCCGTTGACAGGGTCGACGAGCAGTACTTC
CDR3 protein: CASSSVDRVDEQYF

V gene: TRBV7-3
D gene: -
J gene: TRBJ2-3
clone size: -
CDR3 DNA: TGTGCCAGCAGCCCGACGGGGGGCACAGATACGCAGTATTTT
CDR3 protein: CASSPTGGTDTQYF

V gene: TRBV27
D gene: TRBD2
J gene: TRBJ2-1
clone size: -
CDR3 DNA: TGTGCCAGCAGTTTCTCGGCGGGGGAGAGGTACAATGAGCAGTTCTTC
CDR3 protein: CASSFSAGERYNEQFF

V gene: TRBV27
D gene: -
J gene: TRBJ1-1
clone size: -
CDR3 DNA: TGTGCCAGCAGTTCGGACTGGTTCGGTGAAGCTTTCTTT
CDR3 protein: CASSSDWFGEAFF

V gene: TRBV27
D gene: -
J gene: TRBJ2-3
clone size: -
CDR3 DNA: TGTGCCAGCAGCGAGCTTGGCGGGGCAGATACGCAGTATTTT
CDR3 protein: CASSELGGADTQYF

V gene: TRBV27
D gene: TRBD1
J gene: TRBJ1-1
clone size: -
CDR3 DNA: TGTGCCAGCAGTTTCACAGGGGTAGGGACTGAAGCTTTCTTT
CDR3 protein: CASSFTGVGTEAFF

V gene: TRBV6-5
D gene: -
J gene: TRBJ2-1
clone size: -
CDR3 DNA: TGTGCCAGCAGTTACGGGGCGAGGGGGTTCAATGAGCAGTTCTTC
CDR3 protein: CASSYGARGFNEQFF

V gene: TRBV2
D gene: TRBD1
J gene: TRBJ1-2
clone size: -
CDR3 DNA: TGTGCCAGCAGTGCAGACAGGGGCCGCCTCTATGGCTACACCTTC
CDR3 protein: CASSADRGRLYGYTF

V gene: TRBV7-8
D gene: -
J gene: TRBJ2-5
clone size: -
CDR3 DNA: TGTGCCAGCAGCTTAGTTGGGCGAGTTGGGGAGACCCAGTACTTC
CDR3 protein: CASSLVGRVGETQYF

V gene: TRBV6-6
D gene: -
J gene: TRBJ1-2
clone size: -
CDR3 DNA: TGTGCCAGCACCCCAAGAAGCGGGATTCTCTATGGCTACACCTTC
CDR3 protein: CASTPRSGILYGYTF

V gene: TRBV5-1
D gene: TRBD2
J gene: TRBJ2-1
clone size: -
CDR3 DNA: TGCGCCAGCAGCTTAGCGGGGGGGGACAATGAGCAGTTCTTC
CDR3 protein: CASSLAGGDNEQFF

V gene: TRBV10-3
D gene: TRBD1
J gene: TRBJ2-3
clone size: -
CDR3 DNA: TGTGCCATCAGTGATTTAGACAGGGGGCTCCGGGCAGATACGCAGTATTTT
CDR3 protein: CAISDLDRGLRADTQYF

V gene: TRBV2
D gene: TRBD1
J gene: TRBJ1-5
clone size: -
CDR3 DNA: TGTGCCAGCAGAGCCGGGACAGGGGCGTTCAGCAATCAGCCCCAGCATTTT
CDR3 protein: CASRAGTGAFSNQPQHF